This T cell receptor beta chain was sequenced in a study of blood T cell repertoires in COVID-19. Across the study: T cells, B-cell-depleted T cells, or PBMCs provided the cDNA or gDNA that served as material.

Generated by immunoSEQ multiplex PCR, the TCRdb table keeps only in-frame clones and is missing some. The sample has about 230,000 clones, around 84% seen once. Germline V gene lookup returns CDR1 SGHRS and CDR2 YFSETQ. V was shortened by 4 bases and J by 0 bases, with 11 bases between the two germline ends. CDR3 length: 14 residues. Seattle's enrolled individuals joined amid active infection and were then monitored longitudinally. This TCR derives from a man aged 50-60 years with COVID-19, enrolled during active disease. Sequences were obtained from peripheral blood. This chain connects TRBV5-1 to TRBJ2-7; no definite D call. CDR3: CASSGTGVSYEQYF. Written as DNA, the CDR3 is TGCGCCAGCAGCGGAACTGGAGTCTCCTACGAGCAGTACTTC.